The sequence of this T cell receptor (beta chain) was determined in a study of T-cell memory formation after mild COVID-19. Study-level background: TCR clusters mostly belonged to single donors.

The 5'RACE method, run with constant-segment primers, produced TCR alpha and TCR beta cDNA libraries (carrying sample barcodes and UMIs). TCRdb itself ran the 5' RACE reads through MiXCR, one entry per CDR3 protein. The table lists about 400,000 distinct CDR3 sequences, approximately 16% of them singletons. In this sample, this clonotype turned up a few times. With 1 base removed from V and 3 bases from J, the gap between germline ends came to 8 bases. Germline V gives CDR1 SGHRS, CDR2 YFSETQ. The CDR3 extends over 13 amino acids. The sequenced sample consisted of PBMCs or a T cell subset sorted from them (not recorded which). The chain couples TRBV5-1 to TRBJ2-7; a weak D match, TRBD1 (6 bases). This receptor was identified in a man aged 18 to 29 who had mild COVID-19 (a few samples of this study predate the infection). Cell type and time point are not known. The CDR3 DNA follows: TGCGCCAGCAGCTTGCCCAGGGGCTACGAGCAGTACTTC. Amino acid sequence: CASSLPRGYEQYF.